One and the same sample provided the 20 T cell receptor beta chains below, sequenced in a study of T cells after yellow fever vaccination (dated by TCRdb to about 2019). Receptor libraries were prepared by 5' RACE. Sequencing was carried out with an Illumina NovaSeq 6000. The public reads were quality trimmed at Q25 with fastp and then assembled into clones with MiXCR by TCRdb, keeping productive beta chains. Each CDR3 protein gets just one entry, which takes the most common genes and DNA from the rows behind it. The sample contains hundreds of thousands of distinct CDR3 sequences, roughly 3.5% of them found a single time. The ten largest clones take up around 22% of the sample. The treatment or condition label, as the study defines it: live attenuated yellow fever vaccine strain. The sample here was PBMCs, taken on the day of the yellow fever booster vaccination. The receptor set was obtained from a man aged 18 to 30 who received the YFV17D yellow fever vaccine.

This clonotype was recorded many times. The chain combines TRBV2 with TRBJ2-1; 16 positions agree with TRBD2. V was clipped by 8 bases and J by 7 bases; unmatched bases: 14. This CDR3 contains 18 residues. Germline loops: CDR1 SNHLY, CDR2 FYNNEI. CDR3 bases: TGTGCCAGCGCCCCCCTTGGGACTAGCGGGGGGGCTAGGAATGAGCAGTTCTTC. Amino acids: CASAPLGTSGGARNEQFF.

This clonotype was detected many times. The V call is TRBV9, the J call TRBJ1-1; tentative D call: TRBD1 (5 bases). The CDR3 has 15 residues. Germline CDR1 is SGDLS and CDR2 is YYNGEE. Trimming removed 0 bases at V and 3 bases at J, with 12 bases between. The CDR3 protein is CASSVAGVGDTEAFF. The CDR3 nucleotides read TGTGCCAGCAGCGTAGCGGGGGTGGGGGACACTGAAGCTTTCTTT.

The V and J genes are TRBV11-3 and TRBJ1-1; 7 bases line up with TRBD1. The length of the CDR3 is 13 residues. The germline CDR1 and CDR2 sequences are SGHNT and YENEEA. Losses at the gene ends were 10 bases for V and 1 base for J; bases not matched to a gene: 6. CDR3 region: CATSKGANTEAFF. The CDR3 region has the DNA TGTGCCACTAGTAAGGGGGCGAACACTGAAGCTTTCTTT.

In this sample, this clonotype turned up many times. The chain recombines TRBV28 with TRBJ1-1; D is ambiguous. The CDR3 is made up of 13 amino acids. V shed 7 bases and J shed 5 bases, with 14 bases lying between them. Germline values: CDR1 MDHEN, CDR2 SYDVKM. CDR3 protein: CASTLHPLTEAFF. CDR3 sequence (DNA): TGTGCCAGCACCCTGCATCCCCTAACTGAAGCTTTCTTT.

This clonotype was seen more than once but under ten times. V is TRBV3-1 and J is TRBJ2-2; TRBD1 aligns across 8 bases. Germline-derived CDR1 and CDR2 are LGHDT and YNNKEL (reference sequence). The V gene end was trimmed by 0 bases and the J gene end by 3 bases; junction bases not matched to a gene: 0. The CDR3 spans 15 residues. CDR3 sequence reads: CASSQETGDTGELFF. The CDR3 DNA sequence: TGTGCCAGCAGCCAAGAGACAGGGGACACCGGGGAGCTGTTTTTT.

This clonotype has ten or more counts. Relative to the germline gene, one junction end is altered; a read error may explain this. The J gene is TRBJ2-2, the V gene TRBV7-7; D is undetermined. This CDR3 has 13 residues. CDR1 and CDR2 (germline): SSHAT, FNYEAQ (reference sequence). In DNA, the CDR3 is TGTGCTAGCAGCCCAGAAGCCACCGGGGAGCTGTTTTTT. It yields the protein CASSPEATGELFF.

There are many counts of this clonotype. This chain links TRBV19 with TRBJ2-7; 11 nucleotides align to TRBD1. V was pared by 4 bases and J by 6 bases, with 5 bases of the junction left unmatched. This CDR3 spans 14 amino acids. From germline, CDR1 is LNHDA and CDR2 SQIVND (reference sequence). CDR3 protein: CASSTGQGAGEQYF. CDR3 coding DNA: TGTGCCAGTAGTACAGGACAGGGGGCTGGCGAGCAGTACTTC.

The chain employs TRBV7-3 and TRBJ2-5; tentatively, D is TRBD2 (6 bases). Germline V lookup: CDR1 SGHTA, CDR2 FQGTGA. Deletions cut 6 bases from V and 6 bases from J, with 17 bases between. The CDR3 is made up of 14 amino acids. The CDR3 DNA follows: TGTGCCAGCAGTCGGGACTTCTCGTCCCAGACCCAGTACTTC. This translates into CASSRDFSSQTQYF.

V usage is TRBV10-3 and J usage is TRBJ2-7; D gene ambiguous. This CDR3 is 15 amino acids long. Germline assignment: CDR1 ENHRY and CDR2 SYGVKD. CDR3 DNA: TGTGCGTCCGACACCGGCAGGTCTTCTGTTTACGAGCAGTACTTC. This gives the protein CASDTGRSSVYEQYF.

The V call is TRBV7-3, the J call TRBJ2-3; TRBD2 might be the D (6 bases). The germline V and J ends were trimmed by 5 bases and 2 bases, with 17 bases remaining between them. Per the germline V gene, CDR1 is SGHTA and CDR2 is FQGTGA. The CDR3 is 16 residues long. The CDR3 nucleotides are TGTGCCAGCAGCAGAGGTTTCGGGAGCGTCACAGATACGCAGTATTTT. It is translated as CASSRGFGSVTDTQYF. The full variable domain, its missing parts supplied by reference TRBV7-3 and TRBJ2-3, is GAGVSQTPSNKVTEKGKYVELRCDPISGHTALYWYRQSLGQGPEFLIYFQGTGAADDSGLPNDRFFAVRPEGSVSTLKIQRTERGDSAVYLCASSRGFGSVTDTQYFGPGTRLTVL.

This chain links TRBV19 with TRBJ2-3; tentatively, D is TRBD2 (5 bases). CDR1 LNHDA and CDR2 SQIVND come from the germline V gene (reference sequence). Trimming pared 5 bases from V and 4 bases from J, leaving 13 bases between. CDR3 size: 14 residues. CDR3 coding DNA: TGTGCCAGTAGTCCCCGGACTGGCCCAGATACGCAGTATTTT. The encoded protein is CASSPRTGPDTQYF.

This clonotype was observed a few times. This chain links TRBV12-3 or TRBV12-4 with TRBJ1-5; D unresolved. The V gene lost 6 bases and the J gene lost 4 bases, with 16 bases spanning the gap. This CDR3 comprises 15 residues. The DNA for the CDR3 is TGTGCCAGCAGCCGGAATCCTGCAAGTAATCAGCCCCAGCATTTT. Protein product: CASSRNPASNQPQHF.

This clonotype was observed at least ten times. The chain combines TRBV7-9 with TRBJ1-3, with 9 nucleotides matching TRBD1. The V and J ends lost 5 bases and 3 bases, in that order; junction bases with no gene match: 8. This CDR3 spans 16 amino acids. Germline V lookup: CDR1 SEHNR, CDR2 FQNEAQ (reference sequence). In DNA, the CDR3 is TGTGCCAGCAGCCCAACGACGGGACAGGGTGGAAACACCATATATTTT. Its translation is CASSPTTGQGGNTIYF.

This clonotype was observed a handful of times. The chain joins TRBV5-4 to TRBJ2-4; tentatively, D is TRBD1 or TRBD2 (5 bases each). CDR3 length equals 16 residues. V was clipped by 5 bases and J by 1 base, with 16 bases between them. CDR1 and CDR2 (germline): SGHNT, YYREEE (reference sequence). The CDR3 here is CASSGVVGEAKNIQYF. DNA of the CDR3: TGTGCCAGCAGTGGGGTCGTGGGGGAGGCCAAAAACATTCAGTACTTC.

The chain joins TRBV2 to TRBJ1-2; no definite D call. In germline, CDR1 is SNHLY, CDR2 FYNNEI. The CDR3 loop spans 13 amino acids. V was cut by 1 base and J by 2 bases, with 5 bases left in between. The CDR3 protein is CASSEVRNYGYTF. The CDR3 region has the DNA TGTGCCAGCAGTGAAGTTAGGAACTATGGCTACACCTTC.

The sample holds many counts of this clonotype. The chain uses TRBV4-1 and TRBJ1-5; D ambiguous. Germline CDR1 is MGHRA and CDR2 is YSYEKL. This CDR3 is 13 amino acids long. V was trimmed by 0 bases and J by 6 bases, leaving 6 bases between them. The CDR3 loop reads CASSQDHRQPQHF. The CDR3 bases are TGCGCCAGCAGCCAAGATCATCGTCAGCCCCAGCATTTT.

This clonotype was detected only a few times. V is TRBV6-4 and J is TRBJ1-2; the D gene is possibly TRBD1 (5 bases). The germline V gene encodes CDR1 MRHNA and CDR2 SNTAGT. With 8 bases removed from V and 5 bases from J, the gap between germline ends came to 9 bases. This CDR3 region has 11 residues. CDR3 sequence reads: CASRDGYGYTF. The CDR3 nucleotides are TGTGCCAGCCGGGACGGATATGGCTACACCTTC.

The table lists this clonotype with many counts. In nucleotides, the CDR3 is TGTGCCAGCTCACCGATTGGGGGTGGAGATACGCAGTATTTT. Residues: CASSPIGGGDTQYF. This chain connects TRBV18 to TRBJ2-3; D tentatively reads TRBD1 or TRBD2 (5 bases each). V was pared by 3 bases and J by 5 bases, with 12 bases between. The CDR3 is 14 residues long. Per the germline V gene, CDR1 is KGHSH and CDR2 is LQKENI.

At least ten counts were recorded for this clonotype. The chain combines TRBV5-1 with TRBJ1-2, with D possibly matching TRBD1 (6 bases). The germline V gene encodes CDR1 SGHRS and CDR2 YFSETQ. V shed 4 bases and J shed 8 bases, with 15 bases lying between them. There are 13 residues in the CDR3. The CDR3 spells CASSPTWGGGYTF. CDR3 bases: TGCGCCAGCAGCCCTACGTGGGGGGGCGGCTACACCTTC. The full variable domain, its missing parts supplied by reference TRBV5-1 and TRBJ1-2, is KAGVTQTPRYLIKTRGQQVTLSCSPISGHRSVSWYQQTPGQGLQFLFEYFSETQRNKGNFPGRFSGRQFSNSRSEMNVSTLELGDSALYLCASSPTWGGGYTFGSGTRLTVV.

In this sample, this clonotype turned up many times. V gene TRBV7-9 combines with J gene TRBJ2-3; the D call may be TRBD1 or TRBD2 (5 bases each). The germline V and J ends were trimmed by 1 base and 7 bases, with 18 bases remaining between them. This CDR3 spans 16 amino acids. Germline lookup yields CDR1 SEHNR and CDR2 FQNEAQ (reference sequence). CDR3 sequence: CASSLGLGASINTQYF. In DNA, the CDR3 is TGTGCCAGCAGCTTAGGTCTAGGGGCTAGCATCAATACGCAGTATTTT.